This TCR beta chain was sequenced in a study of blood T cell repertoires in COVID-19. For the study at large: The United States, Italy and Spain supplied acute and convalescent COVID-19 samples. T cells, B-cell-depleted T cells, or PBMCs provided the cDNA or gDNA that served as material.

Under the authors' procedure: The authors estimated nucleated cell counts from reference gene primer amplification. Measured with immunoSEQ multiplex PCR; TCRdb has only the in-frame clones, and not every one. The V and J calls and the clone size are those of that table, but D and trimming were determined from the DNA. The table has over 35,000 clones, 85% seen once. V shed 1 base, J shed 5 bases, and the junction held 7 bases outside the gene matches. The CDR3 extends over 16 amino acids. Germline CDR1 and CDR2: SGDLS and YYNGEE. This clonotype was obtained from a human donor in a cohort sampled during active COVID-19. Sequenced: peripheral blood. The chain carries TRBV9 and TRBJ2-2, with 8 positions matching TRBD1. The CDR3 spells CASSVSQGADTGELFF. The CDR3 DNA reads TGTGCCAGCAGCGTAAGCCAGGGGGCTGATACCGGGGAGCTGTTTTTT.